This T cell receptor beta chain was sequenced during a study of blood T cell repertoires in COVID-19 (dated by TCRdb to about 2020). In the study overall: Collaborator samples came from the United States, Italy and Spain and covered acute and convalescent phases of COVID-19. The material from the prospective study consisted of cDNA or gDNA derived from T cells, B-cell-depleted T cells, or PBMCs. Samples were obtained from the ongoing ImmuneRACE study (first 160 participants) and from some 1,300 subjects provided by 6 global collaborators. Where HLA class I and class II types were available, the types were taken from metadata supplied by the sample provider, not from assay-based typing. The repertoires were released in a freely available public database intended as a resource for research on the immune response to SARS-CoV-2. The dataset comprised deeply sampled blood TCRbeta repertoires from subjects exposed to, actively infected with, or recovered from COVID-19. The sample metadata nearly always contained a de-identified subject ID, COVID-19 status, age in years and sex. Beyond this particular receptor, the publication reports: Clinical and demographic metadata were provided uncurated, with the amount varying by source and participant.

In the prospective study, participants were about 18 to 100 years old, resided in 24 geographic areas of the United States, and were enrolled through a virtual design. In the prospective study, participants were assigned to cohorts based on the clinical history participants reported in a screening survey and a study questionnaire. In the prospective study, mobile phlebotomists collected whole blood, serum and a nasopharyngeal or oropharyngeal swab from each participant. Over an approximately two-month period, participants in the prospective study had the option of providing additional blood draws and questionnaires. Before DNA extraction, blood samples from the prospective study were shipped at room temperature or frozen. TCRbeta CDR3 regions were amplified from genomic DNA by means of the immunoSEQ Assay, a bias-controlled multiplex PCR. Processing in the source paper ran as follows. The number of nucleated cells in each sample was estimated from the amplification of reference gene primers within the assay. To quantify the absolute abundance of each unique TCRbeta CDR3 rearrangement, sequence reads were collapsed and filtered. Productive Simpson clonality was computed per sample as the square root of Simpson's diversity index over productive rearrangements. TCRdb retrieved this table from immuneACCESS and kept in-frame rearrangements only. Not all clones are present; in checked studies, unresolved V genes account for under half, and no reason is known for the remainder. V and J calls and clone size are given by that table; D and trimming were obtained from the DNA. This sample holds more than 200,000 clones; 75% to 85% were observed only once. The ten largest clones represent roughly 4.3% of the sample.

According to the germline V gene, CDR1 reads SGHRS and CDR2 reads YFSETQ. From its cysteine to its phenylalanine, the CDR3 spans 13 amino acids. The only DNA kept is the CDR3, 39 bases in frame from the first base. V drops 3 bases and J drops 2 bases, leaving 9 bases in between. This clone was recorded a few times. The antigen this receptor binds is unknown. No base qualities exist here, and no much larger clone lies one base off it. The sequence derives from a man aged 25-40 years with acute COVID-19. The rearranged chain carries TRBV5-1 and TRBJ2-7; the D region possibly corresponds to TRBD1 (5 bases align). Sequenced: PBMCs or T cells enriched from blood (not recorded which). The CDR3 is CASSWGVAYEQYF. The DNA reads as follows: TGCGCCAGCAGCTGGGGCGTTGCCTACGAGCAGTACTTC.